Detailed here is one TCR beta chain. The data were obtained in a study of technical replicates of blood from a few donors. V lost 0 bases and J lost 4, with 13 bases in between. Germline loops: CDR1 MNHEY, CDR2 SVGAGI. There are 16 residues in the CDR3. Generated by immunoSEQ multiplex PCR, the TCRdb table keeps only in-frame clones and is missing some. The sample lists some 100,000 clones, roughly 95% occurring once. The clonotype comes from a human donor in good health. The gene calls are TRBV6-5 and TRBJ2-1; D may be TRBD1 (6 bases). Source material: T cells isolated from PBMCs. This chain's CDR3 is CASSYSGDKAYNEQFF. DNA of the CDR3: TGTGCCAGCAGTTACTCGGGGGACAAAGCTTACAATGAGCAGTTCTTC.